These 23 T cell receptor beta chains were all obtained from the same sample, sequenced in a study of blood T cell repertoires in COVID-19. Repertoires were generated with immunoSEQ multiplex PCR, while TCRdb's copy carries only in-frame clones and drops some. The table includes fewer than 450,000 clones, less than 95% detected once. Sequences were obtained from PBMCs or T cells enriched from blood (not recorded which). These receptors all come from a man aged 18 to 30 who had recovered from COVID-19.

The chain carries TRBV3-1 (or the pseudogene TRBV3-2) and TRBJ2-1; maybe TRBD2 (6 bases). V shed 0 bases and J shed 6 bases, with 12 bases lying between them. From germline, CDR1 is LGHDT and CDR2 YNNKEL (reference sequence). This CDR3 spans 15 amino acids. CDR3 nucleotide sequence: TGTGCCAGCAGCCAAGAGGTCGGGAGCATCAATGAGCAGTTCTTC. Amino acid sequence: CASSQEVGSINEQFF.

The CDR3 nucleotides are TGTGCCAGCTCACCTTCCAGGGGGACGGGAAACACCATATATTTT. Encoded protein: CASSPSRGTGNTIYF. The chain has TRBV18 and TRBJ1-3; 7 bases line up with TRBD1. V was clipped by 3 bases and J by 4 bases; unmatched bases: 6. The length of the CDR3 is 15 residues. Germline loops: CDR1 KGHSH, CDR2 LQKENI.

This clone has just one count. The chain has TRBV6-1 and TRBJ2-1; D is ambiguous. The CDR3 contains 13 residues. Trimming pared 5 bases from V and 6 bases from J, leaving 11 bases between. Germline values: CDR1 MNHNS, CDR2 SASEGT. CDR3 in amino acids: CASSSLGANEQFF. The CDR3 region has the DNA TGTGCCAGCAGTTCTTTAGGAGCCAATGAGCAGTTCTTC.

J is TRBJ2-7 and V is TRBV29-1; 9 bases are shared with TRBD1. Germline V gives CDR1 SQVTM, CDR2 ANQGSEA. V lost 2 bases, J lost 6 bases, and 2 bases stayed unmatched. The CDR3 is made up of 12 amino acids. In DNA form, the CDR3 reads TGCAGCGTTGAAAACAGGGGGCGCGAGCAGTACTTC. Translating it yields CSVENRGREQYF.

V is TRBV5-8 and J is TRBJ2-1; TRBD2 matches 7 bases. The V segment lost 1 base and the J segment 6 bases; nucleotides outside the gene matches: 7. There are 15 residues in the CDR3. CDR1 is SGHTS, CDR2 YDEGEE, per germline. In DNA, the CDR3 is TGTGCCAGCAGCTTGTTCGGCGGGAGAGGCAATGAGCAGTTCTTC. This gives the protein CASSLFGGRGNEQFF.

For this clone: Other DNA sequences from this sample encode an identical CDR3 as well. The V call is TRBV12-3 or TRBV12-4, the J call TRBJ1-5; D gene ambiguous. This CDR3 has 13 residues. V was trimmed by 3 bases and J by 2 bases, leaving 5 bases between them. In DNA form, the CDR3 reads TGTGCCAGCAGTTTCCCAGGCAATCAGCCCCAGCATTTT. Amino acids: CASSFPGNQPQHF.

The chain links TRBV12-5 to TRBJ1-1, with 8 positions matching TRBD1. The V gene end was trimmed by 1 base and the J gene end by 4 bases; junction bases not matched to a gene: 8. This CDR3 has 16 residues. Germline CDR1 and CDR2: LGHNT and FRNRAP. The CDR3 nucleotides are TGTGCTAGTGGTTTGGGAACGACAGGGGAAGTCACTGAAGCTTTCTTT. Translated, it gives CASGLGTTGEVTEAFF. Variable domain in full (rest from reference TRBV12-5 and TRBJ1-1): DARVTQTPRHKVTEMGQEVTMRCQPILGHNTVFWYRQTMMQGLELLAYFRNRAPLDDSGMPKDRFSAEMPDATLATLKIQPSEPRDSAVYFCASGLGTTGEVTEAFFGQGTRLTVV.

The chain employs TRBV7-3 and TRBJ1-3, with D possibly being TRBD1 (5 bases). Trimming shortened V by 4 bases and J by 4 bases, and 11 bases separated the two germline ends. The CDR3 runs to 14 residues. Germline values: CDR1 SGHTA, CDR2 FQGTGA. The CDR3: CASSSQGAGNTIYF. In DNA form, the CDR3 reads TGTGCCAGCAGCTCTCAGGGCGCCGGAAACACCATATATTTT.

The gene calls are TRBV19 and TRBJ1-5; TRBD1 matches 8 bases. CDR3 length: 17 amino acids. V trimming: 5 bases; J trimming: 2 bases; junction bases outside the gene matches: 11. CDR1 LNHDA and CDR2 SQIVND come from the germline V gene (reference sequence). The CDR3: CASSGLQGVGGNQPQHF. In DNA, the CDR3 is TGTGCCAGTAGTGGATTACAGGGGGTAGGGGGCAATCAGCCCCAGCATTTT.

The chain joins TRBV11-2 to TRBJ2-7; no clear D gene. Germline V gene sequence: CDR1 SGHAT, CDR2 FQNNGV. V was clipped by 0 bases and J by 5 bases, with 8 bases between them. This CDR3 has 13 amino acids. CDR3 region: CASSLDLVHEQYF. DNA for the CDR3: TGTGCCAGCAGCTTAGACCTCGTCCACGAGCAGTACTTC.

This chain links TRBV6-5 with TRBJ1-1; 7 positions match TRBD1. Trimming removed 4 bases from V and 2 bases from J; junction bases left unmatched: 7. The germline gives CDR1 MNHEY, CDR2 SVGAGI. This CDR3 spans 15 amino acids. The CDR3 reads CASSLTTGANTEAFF. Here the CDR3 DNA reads TGTGCCAGCAGTTTAACTACAGGGGCCAACACTGAAGCTTTCTTT.

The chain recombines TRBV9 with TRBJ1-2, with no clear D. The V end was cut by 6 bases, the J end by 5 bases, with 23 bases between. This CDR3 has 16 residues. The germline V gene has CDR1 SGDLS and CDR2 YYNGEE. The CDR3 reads CASTPGKTDRPYGYTF. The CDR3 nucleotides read TGTGCCAGCACCCCCGGGAAGACCGATCGACCGTATGGCTACACCTTC.

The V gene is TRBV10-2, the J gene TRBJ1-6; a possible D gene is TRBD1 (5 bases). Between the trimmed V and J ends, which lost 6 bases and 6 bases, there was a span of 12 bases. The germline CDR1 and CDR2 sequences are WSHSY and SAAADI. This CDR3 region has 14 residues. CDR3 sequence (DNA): TGCGCCAGCAGAGGCGACAGAGCTAATTCACCCCTCCACTTT. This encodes CASRGDRANSPLHF.

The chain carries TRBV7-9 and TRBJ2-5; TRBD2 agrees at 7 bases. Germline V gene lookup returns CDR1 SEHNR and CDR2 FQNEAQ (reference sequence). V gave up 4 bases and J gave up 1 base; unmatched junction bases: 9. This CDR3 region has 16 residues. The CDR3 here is CASSWGRLAVQETQYF. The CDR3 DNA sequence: TGTGCCAGCAGCTGGGGGAGACTAGCTGTCCAAGAGACCCAGTACTTC.

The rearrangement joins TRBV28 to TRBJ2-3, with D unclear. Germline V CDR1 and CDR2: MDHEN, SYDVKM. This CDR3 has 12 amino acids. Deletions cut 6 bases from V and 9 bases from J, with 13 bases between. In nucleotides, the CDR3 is TGTGCCAGCAGCCAGACTGGCCGCACGCAGTATTTT. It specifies CASSQTGRTQYF.

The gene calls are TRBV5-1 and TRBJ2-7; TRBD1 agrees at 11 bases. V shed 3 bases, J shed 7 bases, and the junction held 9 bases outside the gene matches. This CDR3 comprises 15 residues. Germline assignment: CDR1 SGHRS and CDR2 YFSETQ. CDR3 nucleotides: TGCGCCAGCAGCTCATCCGGGACAGGGGGAGGTGAGCAGTACTTC. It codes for CASSSSGTGGGEQYF.

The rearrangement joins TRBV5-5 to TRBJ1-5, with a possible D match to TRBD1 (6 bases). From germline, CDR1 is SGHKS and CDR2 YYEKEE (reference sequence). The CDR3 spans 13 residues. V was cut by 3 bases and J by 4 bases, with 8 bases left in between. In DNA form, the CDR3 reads TGTGCCAGCAGCTCACAGGGAAATCAGCCCCAGCATTTT. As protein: CASSSQGNQPQHF.

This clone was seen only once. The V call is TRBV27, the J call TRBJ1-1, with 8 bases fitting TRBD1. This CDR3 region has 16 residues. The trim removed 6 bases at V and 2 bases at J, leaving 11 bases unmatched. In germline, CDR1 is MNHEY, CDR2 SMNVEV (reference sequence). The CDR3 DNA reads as TGTGCCAGCAGGCCTAGTAGGACAGGGAAAAACACTGAAGCTTTCTTT. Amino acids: CASRPSRTGKNTEAFF.

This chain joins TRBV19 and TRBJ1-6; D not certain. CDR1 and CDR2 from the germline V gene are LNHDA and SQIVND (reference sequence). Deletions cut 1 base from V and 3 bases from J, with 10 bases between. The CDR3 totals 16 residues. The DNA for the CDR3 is TGTGCCAGTAGTATAGGTGGCCGTGTCTATAATTCACCCCTCCACTTT. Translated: CASSIGGRVYNSPLHF.

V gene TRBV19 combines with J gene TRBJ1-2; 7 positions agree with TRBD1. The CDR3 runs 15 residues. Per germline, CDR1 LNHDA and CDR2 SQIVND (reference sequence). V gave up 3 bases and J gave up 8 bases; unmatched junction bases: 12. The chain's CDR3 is CASSIMGQPMEGYTF. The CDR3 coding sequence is TGTGCCAGTAGTATTATGGGACAGCCTATGGAGGGCTACACCTTC.

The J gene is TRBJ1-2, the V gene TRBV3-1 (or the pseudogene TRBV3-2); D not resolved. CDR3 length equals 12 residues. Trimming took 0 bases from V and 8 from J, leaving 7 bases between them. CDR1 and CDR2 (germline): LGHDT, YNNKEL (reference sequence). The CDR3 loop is CASSQEANGYTF. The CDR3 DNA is TGTGCCAGCAGCCAAGAGGCAAACGGCTACACCTTC.

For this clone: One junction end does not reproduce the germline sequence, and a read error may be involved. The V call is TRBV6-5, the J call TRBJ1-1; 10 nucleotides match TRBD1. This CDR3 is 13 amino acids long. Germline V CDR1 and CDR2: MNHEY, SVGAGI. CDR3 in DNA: TGTGCCAGCGGTTACCGGGACAGGGGCGAAGCTTTCTTT. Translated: CASGYRDRGEAFF.

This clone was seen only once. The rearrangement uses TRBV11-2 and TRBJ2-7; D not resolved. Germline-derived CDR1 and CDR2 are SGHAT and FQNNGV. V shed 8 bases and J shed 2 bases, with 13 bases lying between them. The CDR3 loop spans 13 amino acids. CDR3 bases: TGTGCCAGCCGACCGGGTGGAGCCTACGAGCAGTACTTC. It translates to CASRPGGAYEQYF.